These T cell receptor beta chains were read from a single sample in a study of cytomegalovirus exposure and HLA in healthy donors. Produced via immunoSEQ multiplex PCR; TCRdb's table is partial and in-frame only. The repertoire holds about 190,000 clones, around 83% seen once, with less than 2% in the top ten. Sequenced material: PBMCs. The source is a man aged 40-50 years in good health and CMV-seropositive. Both conserved end residues are part of each CDR3. Each record gives: D gene, J gene, V gene, clone size, CDR3 DNA, CDR3 protein. The D gene is left open where the match is weak. The size field is filled for only some rows; it gives once, few, many or a size class.

d_gene: .
j_gene: TRBJ2-1
v_gene: TRBV9
abundance: .
CDR3nt: TGTGCCAGCAGCGTAGGTAGATACAATGAGCAGTTCTTC
CDR3aa: CASSVGRYNEQFF

d_gene: .
j_gene: TRBJ2-2
v_gene: TRBV7-3
abundance: .
CDR3nt: TGTGCCAGCAGCCCGTATGGGAGAAACACCGGGGAGCTGTTTTTT
CDR3aa: CASSPYGRNTGELFF

d_gene: TRBD2
j_gene: TRBJ2-1
v_gene: TRBV6-4
abundance: few
CDR3nt: TGTGCCAGCAGTGACGGACTAGCGGGAAACAATGAGCAGTTCTTC
CDR3aa: CASSDGLAGNNEQFF

d_gene: TRBD2
j_gene: TRBJ2-1
v_gene: TRBV2
abundance: .
CDR3nt: TGTGCCAGCAGTCAGACTAGCGGGAGGGCAGATGAGCAGTTCTTC
CDR3aa: CASSQTSGRADEQFF

d_gene: TRBD1
j_gene: TRBJ1-2
v_gene: TRBV18
abundance: .
CDR3nt: TGTGCCAGCTCACCCCTATCGGACAGGAACTATGGCTACACCTTC
CDR3aa: CASSPLSDRNYGYTF

d_gene: TRBD2
j_gene: TRBJ2-3
v_gene: TRBV25-1
abundance: .
CDR3nt: TGTGCCAGCAGCGATAGCGGGTGGGCAACAGATACGCAGTATTTT
CDR3aa: CASSDSGWATDTQYF

d_gene: .
j_gene: TRBJ2-7
v_gene: TRBV10-3
abundance: .
CDR3nt: TGTGCCATCAGTGTCACAAACAGGGATTCCTACGAGCAGTACTTC
CDR3aa: CAISVTNRDSYEQYF

d_gene: .
j_gene: TRBJ1-5
v_gene: TRBV5-1
abundance: once
CDR3nt: TGCGCCAGCAGCTTGGGTGGGACATACAATCAGCCCCAGCATTTT
CDR3aa: CASSLGGTYNQPQHF

d_gene: .
j_gene: TRBJ1-4
v_gene: TRBV10-3
abundance: .
CDR3nt: TGTGCCTCCGGACAGCCAGCTAATGAAAAACTGTTTTTT
CDR3aa: CASGQPANEKLFF

d_gene: TRBD1
j_gene: TRBJ1-2
v_gene: TRBV18
abundance: .
CDR3nt: TGTGCCAGCTCACAGGGGGCGCGAAACTATGGCTACACCTTC
CDR3aa: CASSQGARNYGYTF

d_gene: TRBD2
j_gene: TRBJ2-1
v_gene: TRBV7-2
abundance: .
CDR3nt: TGTGCCAGCAGCTTTAGCGGGAGCTCCTACAATGAGCAGTTCTTC
CDR3aa: CASSFSGSSYNEQFF

d_gene: TRBD1
j_gene: TRBJ2-5
v_gene: TRBV28
abundance: .
CDR3nt: TGTGCCAGCAGTGACCGACAGGGGGAGACCCAGTACTTC
CDR3aa: CASSDRQGETQYF

d_gene: TRBD1
j_gene: TRBJ2-7
v_gene: TRBV5-1
abundance: once
CDR3nt: TGCGCCAGCAGCTTGTTACAGGGGACCTACGAGCAGTACTTC
CDR3aa: CASSLLQGTYEQYF

d_gene: TRBD1
j_gene: TRBJ1-2
v_gene: TRBV5-6
abundance: .
CDR3nt: TGTGCCAGCAGCCGATCCCCCGACAGGGGGTATTATGGCTACACCTTC
CDR3aa: CASSRSPDRGYYGYTF

d_gene: .
j_gene: TRBJ2-6
v_gene: TRBV19
abundance: .
CDR3nt: TGTGCCAGTAGGCACAGGGCCTCTGGGGCCAACGTCCTGACTTTC
CDR3aa: CASRHRASGANVLTF

d_gene: .
j_gene: TRBJ1-1
v_gene: TRBV11-3
abundance: .
CDR3nt: TGTGCCAGCAGCTTCGACAGAAACACTGAAGCTTTCTTT
CDR3aa: CASSFDRNTEAFF

d_gene: TRBD1
j_gene: TRBJ2-2
v_gene: TRBV10-2
abundance: few
CDR3nt: TGCGCCAGCTTAGCGACAGGGGATACCGGGGAGCTGTTTTTT
CDR3aa: CASLATGDTGELFF